Below, 6 T cell receptor beta chains from the same sample are listed, as sequenced in a study of T cell changes during pregnancy in multiple sclerosis. Assay: immunoSEQ multiplex PCR; the TCRdb copy retains only in-frame clones and omits some. Of 85,000 to 110,000 clones detected, 85% to 95% appear once; the ten largest clones hold 0.9% to 0.95%. The specimen was peripheral blood, collected after pregnancy. The receptors stem from a female donor with multiple sclerosis, enrolled in a pregnancy study.

The chain carries TRBV5-4 and TRBJ2-7; 7 nucleotides match TRBD1. V lost 3 bases and J lost 5; bases outside the gene matches: 8. From germline, CDR1 is SGHNT and CDR2 YYREEE (reference sequence). This CDR3 is 14 amino acids long. The CDR3 nucleotides are TGTGCCAGCAGCTCCGGGACAGTTAGGGACGAGCAGTACTTC. It yields the protein CASSSGTVRDEQYF.

This clone was recorded a few times. This chain joins TRBV28 and TRBJ1-5; D is perhaps TRBD1 (6 bases). The CDR3 runs 16 residues. In germline, CDR1 is MDHEN, CDR2 SYDVKM. V dropped 7 bases and J dropped 2 bases, with 18 bases sitting between them. The CDR3 region has the DNA TGTGCCAGCACCCGGGGTGGGGGCGCCGGCAATCAGCCCCAGCATTTT. Protein sequence: CASTRGGGAGNQPQHF.

The chain joins TRBV2 to TRBJ2-1; TRBD2 agrees at 14 bases. With 6 bases clipped from V and 8 bases from J, the junction kept 12 bases outside the gene matches. The CDR3 length is 17 residues. The germline V gene encodes CDR1 SNHLY and CDR2 FYNNEI. In DNA form, the CDR3 reads TGTGCCAGCAGGGTGACTAGCGGGAGGGCCGAATCCCATGAGCAGTTCTTC. It yields the protein CASRVTSGRAESHEQFF.

This clone was recorded once. The chain couples TRBV5-5 to TRBJ1-2; D might be TRBD1 (5 bases). The CDR3 sequence is 15 residues long. Germline lookup yields CDR1 SGHKS and CDR2 YYEKEE (reference sequence). The ends were cut back, 2 bases at V and 4 bases at J, with 15 bases in the middle. The CDR3: CASSLGDSSAYGYTF. CDR3 in DNA: TGTGCCAGCAGCTTAGGAGACAGTTCGGCCTATGGCTACACCTTC.

This clone was picked up one time. The chain is built from TRBV2 and TRBJ2-1, with D possibly TRBD1 on 6 matching bases. Trimming pared 7 bases from V and 8 bases from J, leaving 15 bases between. The CDR3 contains 13 residues. Germline V lookup: CDR1 SNHLY, CDR2 FYNNEI. In DNA form, the CDR3 reads TGTGCCAGCACAGACTCCAGGACAGATGAGCAGTTCTTC. It yields the protein CASTDSRTDEQFF.

The rearrangement links TRBV10-3 to TRBJ2-7, with TRBD2 matching over 9 bases. Germline V gene lookup returns CDR1 ENHRY and CDR2 SYGVKD. The CDR3 is 14 residues long. The junction had 2 bases not matched to a gene; V was cut back by 4 bases and J by 1 base. CDR3 region: CAISGLAGSYEQYF. The CDR3 nucleotides read TGTGCCATCAGTGGGCTAGCGGGGTCCTACGAGCAGTACTTC.